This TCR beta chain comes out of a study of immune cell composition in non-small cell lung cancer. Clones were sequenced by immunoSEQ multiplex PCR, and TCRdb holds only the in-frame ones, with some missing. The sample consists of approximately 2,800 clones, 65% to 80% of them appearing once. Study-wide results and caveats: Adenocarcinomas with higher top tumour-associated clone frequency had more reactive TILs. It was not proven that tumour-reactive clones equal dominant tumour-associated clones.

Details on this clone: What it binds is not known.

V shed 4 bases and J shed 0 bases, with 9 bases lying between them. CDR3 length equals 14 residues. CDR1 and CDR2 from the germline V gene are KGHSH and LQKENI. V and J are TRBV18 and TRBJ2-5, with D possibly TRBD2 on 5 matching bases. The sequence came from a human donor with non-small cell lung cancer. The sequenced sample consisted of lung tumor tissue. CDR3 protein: CASSRGSDQETQYF. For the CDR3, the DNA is TGTGCCAGCTCACGAGGGAGCGACCAAGAGACCCAGTACTTC.